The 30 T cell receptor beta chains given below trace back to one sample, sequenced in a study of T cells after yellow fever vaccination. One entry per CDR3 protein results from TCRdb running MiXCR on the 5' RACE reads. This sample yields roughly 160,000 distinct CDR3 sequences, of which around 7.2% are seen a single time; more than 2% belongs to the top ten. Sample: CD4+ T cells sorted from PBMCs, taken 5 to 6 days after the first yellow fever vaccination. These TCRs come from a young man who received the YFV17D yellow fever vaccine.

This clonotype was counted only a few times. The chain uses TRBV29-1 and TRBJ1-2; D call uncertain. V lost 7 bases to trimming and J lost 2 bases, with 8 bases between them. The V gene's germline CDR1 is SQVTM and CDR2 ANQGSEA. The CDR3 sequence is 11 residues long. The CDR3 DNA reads TGCAGCGGCGTCGAGAACTATGGCTACACCTTC. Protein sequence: CSGVENYGYTF.

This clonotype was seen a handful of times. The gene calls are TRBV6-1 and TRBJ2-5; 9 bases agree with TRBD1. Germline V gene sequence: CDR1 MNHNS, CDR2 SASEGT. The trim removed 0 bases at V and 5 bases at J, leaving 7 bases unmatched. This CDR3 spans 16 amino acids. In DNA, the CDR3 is TGTGCCAGCAGTGAAGCGGCTGGGACAGGGAGGGAGACCCAGTACTTC. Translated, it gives CASSEAAGTGRETQYF.

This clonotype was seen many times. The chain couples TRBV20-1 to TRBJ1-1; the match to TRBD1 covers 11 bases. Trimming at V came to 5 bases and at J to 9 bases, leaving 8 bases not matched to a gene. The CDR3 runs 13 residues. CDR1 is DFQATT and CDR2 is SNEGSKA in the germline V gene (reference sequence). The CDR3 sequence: CSAAPGTGGQAFF. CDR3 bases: TGCAGTGCTGCACCCGGGACAGGGGGGCAAGCTTTCTTT.

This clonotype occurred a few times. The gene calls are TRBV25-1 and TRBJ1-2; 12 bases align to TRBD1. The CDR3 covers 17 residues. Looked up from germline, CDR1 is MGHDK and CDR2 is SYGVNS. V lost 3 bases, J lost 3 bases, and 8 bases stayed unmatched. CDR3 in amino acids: CASSDGGTGGFDYGYTF. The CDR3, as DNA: TGTGCCAGCAGTGATGGTGGGACAGGGGGCTTTGACTATGGCTACACCTTC.

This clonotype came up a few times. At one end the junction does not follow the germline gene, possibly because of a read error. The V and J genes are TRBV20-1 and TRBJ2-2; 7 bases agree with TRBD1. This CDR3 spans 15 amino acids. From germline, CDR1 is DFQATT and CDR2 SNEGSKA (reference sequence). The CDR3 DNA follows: TGCAGTGCTCGAGACAGGGTCCGAGGAGCCGGGGAGCTGTTTTTT. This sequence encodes CSARDRVRGAGELFF.

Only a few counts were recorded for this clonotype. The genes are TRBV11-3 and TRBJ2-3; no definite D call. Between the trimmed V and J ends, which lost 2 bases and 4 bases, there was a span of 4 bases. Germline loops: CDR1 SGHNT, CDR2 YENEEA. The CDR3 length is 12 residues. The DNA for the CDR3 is TGTGCCAGCAGCTTAATGGCAGATACGCAGTATTTT. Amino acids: CASSLMADTQYF.

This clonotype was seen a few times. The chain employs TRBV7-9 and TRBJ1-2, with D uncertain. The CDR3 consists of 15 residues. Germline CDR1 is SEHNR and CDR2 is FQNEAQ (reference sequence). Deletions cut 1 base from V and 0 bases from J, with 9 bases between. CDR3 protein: CASSLVSGANYGYTF. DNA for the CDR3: TGTGCCAGCAGCTTAGTCTCCGGCGCTAACTATGGCTACACCTTC.

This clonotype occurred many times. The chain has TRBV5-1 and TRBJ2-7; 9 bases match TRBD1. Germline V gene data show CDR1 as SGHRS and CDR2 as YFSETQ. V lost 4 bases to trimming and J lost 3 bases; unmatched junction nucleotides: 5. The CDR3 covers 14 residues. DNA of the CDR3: TGCGCCAGCAGCGGAGGACAGGGGCGCTACGAGCAGTACGTC. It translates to CASSGGQGRYEQYV.

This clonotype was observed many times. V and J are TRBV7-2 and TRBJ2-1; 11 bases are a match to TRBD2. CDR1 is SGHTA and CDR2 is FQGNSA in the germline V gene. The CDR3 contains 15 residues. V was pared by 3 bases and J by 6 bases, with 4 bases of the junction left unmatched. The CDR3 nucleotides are TGTGCCAGCAGCTTCGTAGCGGGGGGGCCCAATGAGCAGTTCTTC. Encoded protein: CASSFVAGGPNEQFF. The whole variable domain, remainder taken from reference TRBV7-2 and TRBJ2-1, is GAGVSQSPSNKVTEKGKDVELRCDPISGHTALYWYRQSLGQGLEFLIYFQGNSAPDKSGLPSDRFSAERTGGSVSTLTIQRTQQEDSAVYLCASSFVAGGPNEQFFGPGTRLTVL.

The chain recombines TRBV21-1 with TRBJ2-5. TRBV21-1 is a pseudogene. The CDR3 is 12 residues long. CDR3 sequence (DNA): TGTGCCAGCGTAACGTACCAAGAGACCCAGTACTTC. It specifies CASVTYQETQYF.

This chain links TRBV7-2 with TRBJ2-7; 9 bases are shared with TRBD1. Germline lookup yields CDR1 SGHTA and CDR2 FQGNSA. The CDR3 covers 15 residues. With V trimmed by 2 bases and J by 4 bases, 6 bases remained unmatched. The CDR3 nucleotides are TGTGCCAGCAGCTTAACCGGGACAGGGCGATACGAGCAGTACGTC. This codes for CASSLTGTGRYEQYV.

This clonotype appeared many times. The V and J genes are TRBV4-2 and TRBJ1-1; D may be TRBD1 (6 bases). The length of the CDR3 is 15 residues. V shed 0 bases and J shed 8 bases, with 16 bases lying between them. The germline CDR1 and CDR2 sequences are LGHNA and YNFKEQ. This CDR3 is CASSQDLQGSMEAFF. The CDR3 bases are TGTGCCAGCAGCCAAGATCTACAGGGATCGATGGAAGCTTTCTTT.

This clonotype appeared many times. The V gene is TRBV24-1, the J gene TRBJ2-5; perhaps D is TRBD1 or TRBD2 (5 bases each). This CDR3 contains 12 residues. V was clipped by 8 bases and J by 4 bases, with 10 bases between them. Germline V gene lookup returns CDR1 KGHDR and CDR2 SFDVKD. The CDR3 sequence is CATMGVAETQYF. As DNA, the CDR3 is TGTGCCACCATGGGGGTAGCAGAGACCCAGTACTTC.

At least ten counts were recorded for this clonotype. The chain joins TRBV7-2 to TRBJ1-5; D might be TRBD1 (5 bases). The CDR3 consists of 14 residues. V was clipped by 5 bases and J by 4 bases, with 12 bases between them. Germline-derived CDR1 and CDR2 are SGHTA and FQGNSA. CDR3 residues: CASSANGGNQPQHF. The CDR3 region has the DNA TGTGCCAGCAGCGCCAATGGGGGGAATCAGCCCCAGCATTTT.

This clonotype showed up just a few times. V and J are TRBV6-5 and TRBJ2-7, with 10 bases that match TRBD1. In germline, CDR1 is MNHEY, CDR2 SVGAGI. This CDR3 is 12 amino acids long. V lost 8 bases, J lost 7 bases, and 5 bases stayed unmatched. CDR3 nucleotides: TGTGCCAGCCGCGGGACAGGGGAAGAGCAGTACTTC. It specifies CASRGTGEEQYF.

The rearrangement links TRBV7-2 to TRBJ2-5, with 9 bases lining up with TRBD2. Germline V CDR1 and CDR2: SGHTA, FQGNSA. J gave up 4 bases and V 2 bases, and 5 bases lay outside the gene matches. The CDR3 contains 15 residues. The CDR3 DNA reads TGTGCCAGCAGCTTAATGGGCGGGGGGGCAGAGACCCAGTACTTC. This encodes CASSLMGGGAETQYF.

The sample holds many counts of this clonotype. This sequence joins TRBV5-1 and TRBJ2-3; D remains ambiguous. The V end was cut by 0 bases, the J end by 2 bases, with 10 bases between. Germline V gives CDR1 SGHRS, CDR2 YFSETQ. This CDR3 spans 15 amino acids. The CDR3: CASSLAVSPTDTQYF. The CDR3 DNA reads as TGCGCCAGCAGCTTGGCCGTATCCCCCACAGATACGCAGTATTTT.

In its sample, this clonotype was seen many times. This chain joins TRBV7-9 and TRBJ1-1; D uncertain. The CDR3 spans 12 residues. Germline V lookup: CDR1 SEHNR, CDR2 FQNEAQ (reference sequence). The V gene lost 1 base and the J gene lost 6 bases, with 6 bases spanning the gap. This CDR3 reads CASSLEVAEAFF. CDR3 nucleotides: TGTGCCAGCAGCTTAGAGGTTGCTGAAGCTTTCTTT.

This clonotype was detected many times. As DNA, the CDR3 is TGTGCCAGCAGCCAAGGGCTCGCAACCTACAATGAGCAGTTCTTC. It translates to CASSQGLATYNEQFF. The rearrangement uses TRBV4-2 and TRBJ2-1, with D hard to call. The germline CDR1 and CDR2 sequences are LGHNA and YNFKEQ. CDR3 length equals 15 residues. V was shortened by 1 base and J by 2 bases, with 9 bases between the two germline ends.

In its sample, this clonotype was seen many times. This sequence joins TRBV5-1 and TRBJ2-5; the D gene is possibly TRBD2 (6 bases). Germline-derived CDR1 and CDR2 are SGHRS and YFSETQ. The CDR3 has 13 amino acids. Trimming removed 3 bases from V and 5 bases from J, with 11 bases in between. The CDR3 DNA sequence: TGCGCCAGCAGCTGGAGGGGCGGGGAGACCCAGTACTTC. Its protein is CASSWRGGETQYF.

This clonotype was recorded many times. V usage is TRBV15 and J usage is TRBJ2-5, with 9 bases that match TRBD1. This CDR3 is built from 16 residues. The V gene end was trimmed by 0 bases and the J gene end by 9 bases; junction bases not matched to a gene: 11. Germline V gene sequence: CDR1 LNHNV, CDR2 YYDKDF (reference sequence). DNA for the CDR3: TGTGCCACCAGCAGAGATAAAGGGACAGGGTTTTTTTCCCAGTACTTC. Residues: CATSRDKGTGFFSQYF.

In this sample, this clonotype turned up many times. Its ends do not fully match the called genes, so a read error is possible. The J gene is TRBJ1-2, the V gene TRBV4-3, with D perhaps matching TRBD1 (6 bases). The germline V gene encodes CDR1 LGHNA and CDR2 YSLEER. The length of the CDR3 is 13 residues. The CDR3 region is CASSPGQNYGYTF. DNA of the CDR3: TGTGCCAGCAGCCCGGGACAAAACTATGGCTACACCTTC.

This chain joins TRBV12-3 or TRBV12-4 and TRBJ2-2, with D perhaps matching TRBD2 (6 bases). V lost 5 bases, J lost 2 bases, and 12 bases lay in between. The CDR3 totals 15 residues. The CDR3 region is CASSLSSANTGELFF. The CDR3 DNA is TGTGCCAGCAGTCTCTCTAGCGCCAACACCGGGGAGCTGTTTTTT.

CDR3 sequence reads: CSARGEGAVEQYV. Written as DNA, the CDR3 is TGCAGTGCTAGAGGAGAGGGGGCGGTTGAGCAGTACGTC. The chain uses TRBV20-1 and TRBJ2-7; the match to TRBD1 covers 7 bases. This CDR3 is 13 amino acids long. The germline gives CDR1 DFQATT, CDR2 SNEGSKA (reference sequence). V gave up 1 base and J gave up 7 bases; unmatched junction bases: 7.

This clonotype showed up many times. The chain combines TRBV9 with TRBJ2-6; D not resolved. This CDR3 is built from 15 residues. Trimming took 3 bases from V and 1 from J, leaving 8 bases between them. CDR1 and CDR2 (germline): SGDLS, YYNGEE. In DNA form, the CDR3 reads TGTGCCAGCAGCGGAGGTGGTTCTGGGGCCAACGTCCTGACTTTC. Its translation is CASSGGGSGANVLTF.

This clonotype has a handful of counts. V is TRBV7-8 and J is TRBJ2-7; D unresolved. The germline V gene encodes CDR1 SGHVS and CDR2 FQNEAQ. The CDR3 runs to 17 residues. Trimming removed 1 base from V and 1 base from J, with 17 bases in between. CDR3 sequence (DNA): TGTGCCAGCAGCTTAGGCCCCTCCGACCATCGATCCTACGAGCAGTACTTC. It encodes CASSLGPSDHRSYEQYF.

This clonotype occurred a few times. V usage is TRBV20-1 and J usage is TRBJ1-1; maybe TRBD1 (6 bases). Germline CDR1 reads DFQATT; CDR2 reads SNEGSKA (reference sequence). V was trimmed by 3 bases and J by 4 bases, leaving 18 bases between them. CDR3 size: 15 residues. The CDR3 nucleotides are TGCAGTGCTAGGCCCCATATGGGGGCTGGCACTGAAGCTTTCTTT. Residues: CSARPHMGAGTEAFF.

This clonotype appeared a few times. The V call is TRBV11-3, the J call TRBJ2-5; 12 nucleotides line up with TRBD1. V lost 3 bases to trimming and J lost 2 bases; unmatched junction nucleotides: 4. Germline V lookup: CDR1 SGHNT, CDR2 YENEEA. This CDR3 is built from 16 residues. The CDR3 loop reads CASSLGTGGFQETQYF. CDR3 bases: TGTGCCAGCAGCTTGGGGACAGGGGGCTTTCAAGAGACCCAGTACTTC.

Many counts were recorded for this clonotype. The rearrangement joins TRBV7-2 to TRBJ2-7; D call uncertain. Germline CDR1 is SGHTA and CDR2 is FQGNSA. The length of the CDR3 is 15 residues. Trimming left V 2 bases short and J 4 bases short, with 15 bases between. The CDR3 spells CASSLSPRFPYEQYF. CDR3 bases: TGTGCCAGCAGCTTATCCCCCAGGTTCCCTTACGAGCAGTACTTC.

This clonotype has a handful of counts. The CDR3 region has the DNA TGTGCCAGCAGCTCTTCTGAGGGCGGTGGCAATCAGCCCCAGCATTTT. This encodes CASSSSEGGGNQPQHF. The chain links TRBV7-6 to TRBJ1-5, with unresolved D. The germline V gene has CDR1 SGHVS and CDR2 FNYEAQ. V dropped 4 bases and J dropped 2 bases, with 15 bases sitting between them. This CDR3 region has 16 residues.